These 17 T cell receptor beta chains came from one sample sequenced in a study of shared clonotypes between healthy human individuals. Assay used: immunoSEQ multiplex PCR; TCRdb lists only in-frame clones, some missing. Of roughly 1,500,000 clones listed, approximately 98.5% are singletons. The sample comprised naive CD4+ T cells sorted from blood. This sample's subset: CD45RA+ positively selected. The receptors were sampled from a man aged 30-40 years in good health.

The chain has TRBV30 and TRBJ2-1; 7 bases line up with TRBD1. The CDR3 contains 10 residues. Trimming took 3 bases from V and 10 from J; bases not matched to a gene: 0. Germline V gene data show CDR1 as GTSNPN and CDR2 as SVGIG (reference sequence). CDR3 sequence: CAWRQGEQFF. The CDR3 DNA follows: TGTGCCTGGAGACAGGGGGAGCAGTTCTTC.

CDR3 sequence reads: CASSIVRGQDTGELFF. Here the CDR3 DNA reads TGTGCCAGTAGTATCGTCAGGGGGCAGGACACCGGGGAGCTGTTTTTT. V is TRBV19 and J is TRBJ2-2; TRBD1 agrees at 8 bases. The CDR3 runs to 16 residues. Germline loops: CDR1 LNHDA, CDR2 SQIVND (reference sequence). V lost 3 bases, J lost 3 bases, and 6 bases stayed unmatched.

This chain connects TRBV11-2 to TRBJ2-5; D could derive from TRBD1 or TRBD2 (6 bases each). This CDR3 has 16 residues. V was trimmed by 5 bases and J by 1 base, leaving 17 bases between them. Germline V CDR1 and CDR2: SGHAT, FQNNGV. CDR3 nucleotide sequence: TGTGCCAGCAGCAGGGGGGACATGCCGGGCCAAGAGACCCAGTACTTC. Translated: CASSRGDMPGQETQYF. Variable domain in full (rest from reference TRBV11-2 and TRBJ2-5): EAGVAQSPRYKIIEKRQSVAFWCNPISGHATLYWYQQILGQGPKLLIQFQNNGVVDDSQLPKDRFSAERLKGVDSTLKIQPAKLEDSAVYLCASSRGDMPGQETQYFGPGTRLLVL.

The CDR3 sequence is CASSTSRQGQETQYF. CDR3 coding DNA: TGTGCCAGCAGCACTTCTAGACAGGGACAAGAGACCCAGTACTTC. The chain uses TRBV27 and TRBJ2-5; 7 positions agree with TRBD1. After removal of 6 bases from V and 2 bases from J, the junction contained 9 bases not matched to a gene. CDR1 is MNHEY and CDR2 is SMNVEV in the germline V gene (reference sequence). The CDR3 consists of 15 residues.

The rearrangement uses TRBV2 and TRBJ2-7; D gene unclear. Germline loops: CDR1 SNHLY, CDR2 FYNNEI. Trimming stripped 4 bases from V and 2 bases from J, with 21 bases between. The CDR3 loop spans 17 amino acids. DNA of the CDR3: TGTGCCAGCAGTGTGTGGCGGTCCGAGACGGTTCCCTACGAGCAGTACTTC. Amino acid sequence: CASSVWRSETVPYEQYF.

This chain uses TRBV5-1 with TRBJ2-2; D may be TRBD1 (6 bases). Germline V gene data show CDR1 as SGHRS and CDR2 as YFSETQ. CDR3 length equals 15 residues. Between the trimmed V and J ends, which lost 2 bases and 3 bases, there was a span of 11 bases. The CDR3 loop is CASSFRQVDTGELFF. As DNA, the CDR3 is TGCGCCAGCAGCTTTAGACAGGTGGACACCGGGGAGCTGTTTTTT.

The J gene is TRBJ1-3, the V gene TRBV11-2; 7 positions agree with TRBD1. CDR1 is SGHAT, CDR2 FQNNGV, per germline. With V trimmed by 2 bases and J by 2 bases, 15 bases remained unmatched. The CDR3 sequence is 19 residues long. The CDR3 DNA is TGTGCCAGCAGCTTATTTGTTCCTTGGACAGGTTCCGCTGGAAACACCATATATTTT. Its protein is CASSLFVPWTGSAGNTIYF.

The rearrangement uses TRBV28 and TRBJ2-7; 9 bases line up with TRBD1. V was clipped by 7 bases and J by 2 bases; unmatched bases: 9. CDR1 and CDR2 from the germline V gene are MDHEN and SYDVKM. The CDR3 totals 15 residues. CDR3 sequence (DNA): TGTGCCAGCAAAACCGGGGGACAGGGAACCTACGAGCAGTACTTC. Its protein is CASKTGGQGTYEQYF. Full variable domain (remainder filled in from reference TRBV28 and TRBJ2-7): DVKVTQSSRYLVKRTGEKVFLECVQDMDHENMFWYRQDPGLGLRLIYFSYDVKMKEKGDIPEGYSVSREKKERFSLILESASTNQTSMYLCASKTGGQGTYEQYFGPGTRLTVT.

This chain uses TRBV2 with TRBJ1-1, with TRBD1 identical over 7 bases. Per the germline V gene, CDR1 is SNHLY and CDR2 is FYNNEI. The V gene end was trimmed by 6 bases and the J gene end by 6 bases; junction bases not matched to a gene: 10. CDR3 length equals 14 residues. The CDR3 nucleotides are TGTGCCAGCAGACAACAGGGGTCGGGGGCTGAAGCTTTCTTT. Encoded protein: CASRQQGSGAEAFF.

The CDR3 coding sequence is TGTGCCAGCAGCCTCGGAAGGGGACTAGCGGATTACAATGAGCAGTTCTTC. Translation: CASSLGRGLADYNEQFF. The chain links TRBV7-9 to TRBJ2-1; 11 bases agree with TRBD2. Per germline, CDR1 SEHNR and CDR2 FQNEAQ (reference sequence). J was trimmed by 4 bases and V by 5 bases; bases with no gene match: 10. The CDR3 is 17 residues long.

The chain combines TRBV7-3 with TRBJ2-3; TRBD1 aligns across 7 bases. This CDR3 contains 15 residues. The germline CDR1 and CDR2 sequences are SGHTA and FQGTGA. V was pared by 3 bases and J by 0 bases, with 3 bases of the junction left unmatched. CDR3 protein: CASSFGTASTDTQYF. The CDR3 nucleotides are TGTGCCAGCAGCTTCGGGACAGCTAGCACAGATACGCAGTATTTT.

V and J are TRBV7-2 and TRBJ2-7, with D perhaps being TRBD1 or TRBD2 (6 bases each). The CDR3 totals 19 residues. Trimming removed 2 bases from V and 2 bases from J, with 25 bases in between. CDR1 SGHTA and CDR2 FQGNSA come from the germline V gene. This CDR3 reads CASSLRGQVGGLAPYEQYF. CDR3 in DNA: TGTGCCAGCAGCTTACGGGGGCAGGTTGGAGGTCTAGCGCCCTACGAGCAGTACTTC. The entire variable domain, with the rest obtained from reference TRBV7-2 and TRBJ2-7, is as follows: GAGVSQSPSNKVTEKGKDVELRCDPISGHTALYWYRQSLGQGLEFLIYFQGNSAPDKSGLPSDRFSAERTGGSVSTLTIQRTQQEDSAVYLCASSLRGQVGGLAPYEQYFGPGTRLTVT.

This chain links TRBV28 with TRBJ2-1; 11 positions match TRBD2. Looked up from germline, CDR1 is MDHEN and CDR2 is SYDVKM. The V gene end was trimmed by 6 bases and the J gene end by 6 bases; junction bases not matched to a gene: 10. The CDR3 covers 16 residues. The CDR3 DNA reads as TGTGCCAGCAGCGGGGGATTAGCGGGAGGGCTCAATGAGCAGTTCTTC. Residues: CASSGGLAGGLNEQFF.

The chain couples TRBV25-1 to TRBJ2-7; perhaps TRBD2 as D (6 bases). This CDR3 has 16 amino acids. From germline, CDR1 is MGHDK and CDR2 SYGVNS. V was pared by 2 bases and J by 1 base, with 15 bases between. The CDR3 sequence: CASSEKHSGSSYEQYF. CDR3 bases: TGTGCCAGCAGTGAAAAGCACAGCGGGTCTTCCTACGAGCAGTACTTC.

The CDR3 is CASSTTGTSPDRGFF. Here the CDR3 DNA reads TGTGCCAGTAGTACCACCGGGACTAGCCCCGACAGGGGGTTCTTC. The chain recombines TRBV19 with TRBJ2-1; maybe TRBD2 (9 bases). The CDR3 sequence is 15 residues long. V lost 4 bases, J lost 15 bases, and 25 bases lay in between. Germline-derived CDR1 and CDR2 are LNHDA and SQIVND (reference sequence). Based on the CDR3 plus reference TRBV19 and TRBJ2-1, the full variable domain is DGGITQSPKYLFRKEGQNVTLSCEQNLNHDAMYWYRQDPGQGLRLIYYSQIVNDFQKGDIAEGYSVSREKKESFPLTVTSAQKNPTAFYLCASSTTGTSPDRGFFGPGTRLTVL.

The rearrangement joins TRBV7-2 to TRBJ2-7; D may be TRBD2 (5 bases). V was cut by 3 bases and J by 6 bases, with 12 bases left in between. CDR3 length equals 13 residues. CDR1 is SGHTA and CDR2 is FQGNSA in the germline V gene. The CDR3 nucleotides read TGTGCCAGCAGCTTCGACTACTTAAGCGAGCAGTACTTC. This translates into CASSFDYLSEQYF.

The gene calls are TRBV7-2 and TRBJ1-5; TRBD1 agrees at 9 bases. Trimming removed 4 bases from V and 5 bases from J; junction bases left unmatched: 3. The length of the CDR3 is 14 residues. The germline V gene encodes CDR1 SGHTA and CDR2 FQGNSA. CDR3 sequence reads: CASSYRQGDQPQHF. DNA of the CDR3: TGTGCCAGCAGCTACCGACAGGGGGATCAGCCCCAGCATTTT.